This T cell receptor beta chain was profiled in a study of T-cell reconstitution after alpha-beta-depleted transplantation in children (TCRdb year 2016). A note on the overall study: Using TCR repertoire profiling, the study followed T-cell immune reconstitution in a quantitative way in children after TCRalphabeta/CD19-depleted allogeneic hematopoietic cell transplantation.

V was cut back by 2 bases and J by 2 bases, leaving a gap of 14 bases between them. The CDR3 holds 16 amino acids from the cysteine to the phenylalanine. Kept here is only the CDR3 DNA, which spans 48 bases and is read in frame from base 1. CDR1 and CDR2, looked up from the germline V gene, are SGHRS and YFSETQ. The library was generated by PCR. TCRdb lists the instrument as Illumina HiSeq 2500. TCR library preparation used molecular barcoding, with unique molecular identifiers applied to normalize quantification of the TCRbeta repertoire. TCRdb trimmed the raw reads at Q25, called clones with MiXCR and kept productive beta chains. Rows matching on CDR3 protein sequence are summarized as one entry with the most common DNA and genes. The sample has hundreds of thousands of distinct CDR3 sequences on record, approximately 15% of them singletons. The ten largest account for approximately 1% of the sample.

Notes on this clonotype: Its antigen remains unidentified. No quality values exist for individual bases; no much larger clone is one base distant.

This receptor was taken from a human donor who donated a stem cell graft to a child with acute myeloid leukemia. The V gene is TRBV5-1 and the J gene is TRBJ1-5, with TRBD1 perhaps the D gene, on 5 matching bases. The material was PBMCs from the stem cell graft donor, obtained from the stem cell graft. The CDR3 sequence is CASSFGGLGGNQPQHF. The DNA reads TGCGCCAGCAGCTTTGGGGGTTTGGGTGGCAATCAGCCCCAGCATTTT.